This T cell receptor beta chain was identified in a study of shared clonotypes between healthy human individuals (dated by TCRdb to 2018 to 2021). Notes on the research overall: The cohort comprised two women and a few men aged 18 to 49 years. Between about 0.94 and 8.9 billion PBMCs per donor were obtained by leukapheresis. For each donor, CD4 naive and CD4 memory were each given three plates, CD8 naive was given two plates, and CD8 memory was given one plate. Libraries were prepared and TCR repertoires were sequenced by different laboratories using diverse techniques, in order to increase sequencing depth and limit assay-specific biases. Blood TCR repertoires of about 5 healthy adults were deeply sequenced to estimate repertoire size and the extent of clonotype sharing between individuals.

The research as a whole found: Naive subsets generally had larger estimated clonotype richness than memory subsets. When a handful of donors were compared, the shared fraction of clonotypes was about 5.5% for naive CD4, around 4% for naive CD8, 2% to 2.5% for memory CD4, and roughly 0.43% for memory CD8. Pairwise subsampling led to the expectation that sequencing depth would affect the degree of clonotype sharing among donors. Higher generation probabilities were observed for clonotypes shared by all four sorted-subset donors than for non-shared clonotypes. The genetic and exposure-history diversity represented was limited by the small number of donors. Sampling was restricted to blood, and TCR repertoires in tissues likely differ from the TCR repertoires found in blood. Rarefaction of sorted-subset datasets indicated incomplete sequencing despite the large sequencing depth.

Based on the germline V gene, the CDR1 and CDR2 sequences are SGHVS and FNYEAQ. Germline trimming amounts to 5 bases on V and 6 bases on J, with 5 as the count of junction bases outside the gene matches. Including cysteine and phenylalanine, the CDR3 has 13 amino acids. The only DNA kept is the CDR3, 39 bases in frame from the first base. For the CD8 naive samples, CD45RO-negative cells were positively selected for CCR7, yielding a CD45RA+CCR7+ population from which TemRA cells were excluded. The donors were healthy, HIV-negative adults who had no recently reported acute infections or vaccinations. Every donor was a Caucasian adult living in Nashville, Tennessee, USA. Blood was obtained by leukapheresis, after which PBMCs were separated by Ficoll-Histopaque density gradient centrifugation and cryopreserved in liquid nitrogen vapor phase. Purity and quantity of every magnetically sorted T cell population were checked by analytical flow cytometry. Genomic DNA was isolated from every sorted fraction and measured by UV absorbance on a Nanodrop 2000c.

Worth noting for this clone: What this receptor recognizes is not known. No base qualities exist here, and no much larger clone lies one base off it.

Using the deep immunoSEQ assay, TCR CDR3 regions were amplified from genomic DNA by multiplex PCR. For each cell subset, the extracted genomic DNA was distributed evenly across all wells of several immunoSEQ 96-well plates, and each plate served as one replicate. For sorted subsets, each replicate PCR was loaded with 200 ng genomic DNA, equivalent to some 31,000 T cell genomes. Purified libraries were measured with a Qubit 3.0 fluorometer, size-checked on a Bioanalyzer 2100, and measured again with the KAPA Library Quantification kit. Each immunoSEQ 96-well plate was sequenced on its own single-read 150-cycle Illumina NextSeq 550 flow cell. As for how the authors treated the data: The immunoSEQ output contained only junctional sequences without quality scores, so filtering could not match that applied to full-length reads. Sequences were annotated with PyIR, a Python wrapper for IgBLAST v1.9, and V/J genes and CDR3 were assigned using IMGT germline references. Reads were removed for weak V/J assignments (E-value above 1e-6), missing CDR3, stop codons, out-of-frame junctions, or ambiguous translated residues. V3J clonotypes were defined by identical inferred V gene, J gene, and CDR3 amino acid sequence. To compute the percentage overlap between repertoires, the number of shared unique clonotypes was divided by the size of the smaller repertoire. RTK rarefaction, the Chao1 estimator, and Recon v2.1 estimates of unobserved clonotypes were used to assess repertoire richness. For all TCRbeta clonotypes obtained by the gDNA method from a handful of donors, generation probabilities were computed with OLGA. TCRdb re-hosts the immuneACCESS table, in-frame sequences only. Its copies lack some clones; in the studies checked, an unresolved V gene accounts for under half of them, and the cause for the rest is not known. The DNA was the basis for D and trimming; V, J and clone size are from that table. For this sample the table gives 500,000 to 700,000 clones, of which approximately 96% were detected only once. The top ten clones comprise approximately 0.12% of the sample.

Source material: naive CD8+ T cells sorted from blood. The cell subset or site label, read with the paper, signifies: CD45RA+CCR7+. The chain employs TRBV7-6 and TRBJ2-3; a stretch of 7 junction bases matches TRBD2. The clonotype originates from a young woman in good health. The CDR3 is CASSPILADTQYF. The nucleotide sequence reads as follows: TGTGCCAGCAGCCCAATACTAGCGGATACGCAGTATTTT.